This T cell receptor beta chain was sequenced for a study of PD-1 blockade in classical Hodgkin lymphoma. Concerning this clone itself: Its antigen is not identified.

The time point: newly diagnosed, previously untreated cHL patient sample. The repertoire was sequenced with immunoSEQ multiplex PCR; TCRdb's copy has only in-frame clones and lacks some. This sample has some 28,000 clones, with 90% to 95% found just once. CDR1 is MNHNY, CDR2 SVGAGI, per germline (reference sequence). CDR3 length: 14 amino acids. Trimming took 6 bases from V and 0 from J, leaving 12 bases between them. Study-wide points: Reported baseline diversity: healthy donors highest, relapsed/refractory patients lowest. Underlying causes for the observed repertoire differences were not defined, possibly disease activity or prior therapy.

V is TRBV6-6 and J is TRBJ2-7; perhaps D is TRBD1 or TRBD2 (5 bases each). The sequenced sample was peripheral blood mononuclear cells (PBMCs). This TCR came from a human donor with classical Hodgkin lymphoma. CDR3 amino acids: CASRGEFSSYEQYF. The CDR3 DNA reads TGTGCCAGCAGGGGGGAGTTCAGCTCCTACGAGCAGTACTTC.